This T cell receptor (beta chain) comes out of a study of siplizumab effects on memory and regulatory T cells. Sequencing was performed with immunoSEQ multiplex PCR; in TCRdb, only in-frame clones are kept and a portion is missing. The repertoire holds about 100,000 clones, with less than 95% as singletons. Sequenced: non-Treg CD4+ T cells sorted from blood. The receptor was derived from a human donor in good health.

The CDR3 region has the DNA TGTGCCATCAGTGAGTCGCGGGGCTCCTATAATTCACCCCTCCACTTT. This translates into CAISESRGSYNSPLHF. This chain links TRBV10-3 with TRBJ1-6; D not resolved. Deletions cut 0 bases from V and 0 bases from J, with 6 bases between. Per the germline V gene, CDR1 is ENHRY and CDR2 is SYGVKD. The CDR3 contains 16 residues.